This TCR beta chain was observed in a study of cytomegalovirus exposure and HLA in healthy donors (dated by TCRdb to about 2017). Broadly, across the study: An earlier analysis of 587 of the donors reported roughly 300 Gb of sequence data and around 100 million unique TCR beta sequences obtained from about 179 million T cells. About 320 gigabases of sequencing data and approximately 85 million unique TCR sequences were included in an early release covering around 600 HLA-typed donors. Of the approximately 400 genotyped donors, 65% to 90% fell in the genetic ancestry cluster associated with self-reported Caucasian donors. The aim of the study was to test whether cataloging public T cell receptors could identify signatures of past pathogen exposure. The study profiled the T cell repertoires of 550 to 700 subjects by immunosequencing and related them to cytomegalovirus serostatus. In addition to the first cohort of several hundred subjects, a separate validation cohort of approximately 130 different subjects was used. High-throughput TCR immunosequencing, statistical association of individual TCRs with disease status, and machine learning were combined to predict cytomegalovirus infection status. A later analysis re-analyzed previously published TCR beta repertoires from 500 to 700 donors and added high-resolution HLA genotyping to study TCR occurrence patterns. Rather than drawing on any new phenotypic data, the later analysis identified candidate immune exposures from TCR beta sequences and the way those sequences occurred across donors. An earlier analysis of roughly 600 of the donors used high-throughput TCR beta sequencing to judge whether each TCR beta V gene segment behaved as functional or pseudogenic. Donor age, sex, ethnicity and CMV serostatus were collected together with the repertoire data. A later genetic analysis took genome-wide SNP genotypes for about 55% of the roughly 700 donors and used that subset as a discovery cohort. Every discovery cohort repertoire had been produced on one sequencing platform. Both class I and class II loci were covered by HLA typing, at four-digit resolution. Typing coverage varied by locus: about 620-640 donors for A, B, C, DRB1 and DQB1; roughly 560 for DQA1; around 610 for DPA1; 400 to 480 for DPB1. Because of strong linkage in the cohort, roughly five DR-DQ haplotypes were treated as single units for association and clustering. Across approximately 400 genotyped donors of the cohort, an average of roughly 250,000 unique TCR beta nucleotide sequences per donor were sequenced, and 15% to 20% of those sequences were non-productive. The investigation overall reported the following: A later analysis found that TCR association rates varied across HLA loci, with DRB1 alleles showing the most associated TCRs and HLA-C alleles the fewest. Strong co-occurrence of HLA alleles, especially DR and DQ, made assigning TCR associations to individual alleles difficult. For the cohort, immune exposure information was limited to CMV serostatus. In vitro tests confirmed that a few of the cytomegalovirus-associated TCR beta chains recognize cytomegalovirus antigens. Because the 87-base-pair reads could not distinguish some IMGT-functional V segments, including TRBV6-2 and TRBV6-3, those segments were excluded. A later genetic analysis reported fewer N-insertions in productive TCRs among donors in an Asian-associated ancestry cluster than the 666-donor mean. The sequencing pipeline was judged likely to have produced a cluster of highly shared sequence variants as a technical artifact. Linkage disequilibrium might explain the correlated functional status among segregating V segments, but an unknown experimental factor could not be excluded. V-gene and J-gene trimming of TCR beta chains was associated with a missense DCLRE1C variant in a later genetic analysis, and the association was replicated in an independent cohort. In this cohort, only TCR beta chains were sequenced, and detectable features were limited by the absence of alpha or paired-chain data. HLA typing was unavailable for some donors at each locus, so association tests used only the typed subset. Roughly uniform sequencing depth across donors was assumed in presence/absence analyses, although this assumption may not hold. In both the original and validation cohorts, the classifier was reported to diagnose cytomegalovirus status with high specificity and sensitivity. A further reported finding was that TCR beta sequences accurately predicted the HLA-A and HLA-B alleles for most subjects in the first cohort. Compared with equally common non-associated chains, HLA-associated TCR beta chains in a later analysis were more clonally expanded and had lower generation probabilities. Most TCR sequences were observed very rarely across donors, whereas some public TCRs were present in many individuals. In a later analysis, most CMV-associated TCR beta chains were found to appear HLA-restricted, with HLA associations seemingly driven largely by CMV exposure. It was suggested by the authors that the approach could potentially be generalized to other disease states and immunological phenotypes. Because counts were too low, 15 to 20 rarely observed V segments, including chromosome 9 orphons, were left out of the earlier analysis of several hundred of the donors. In an earlier analysis of about 550 of the donors, most TCR beta V segments were observed in productive rearrangements about 87% or about 30% of the time, broadly matching IMGT annotations. According to a later analysis, parvovirus B19, influenza, CMV and Epstein-Barr virus appeared linked to several top co-occurrence clusters. At a false discovery rate of 0.05, a later analysis linked approximately 18,000 TCR beta sequences to specific HLA alleles. A total of 150 to 200 TCR beta chains were listed by the study as associated with cytomegalovirus.

About this clone itself: No antigen is known for it. No quality values exist for individual bases; no much larger clone is one base distant.

The library relied on the immunoSEQ multiplex PCR assay. A mixture of 60 forward primers for TCR Vbeta segments and 13 reverse primers for TCR Jbeta segments was used in the multiplex PCR. A multiplex PCR assay on genomic DNA amplified the CDR3 region of rearranged TCR beta genes. The amplified TCR beta libraries were sequenced on the Illumina HiSeq System as 87-base-pair reads. Turning to the authors' computational methods: A later analysis tallied tens of millions of unique TCR beta chains across the 700 or so repertoires, and some 12 million of those chains were shared by two or more donors. Raw reads were error-corrected and collapsed into unique sequences with a nearest-neighbor algorithm that merged closely related sequences to remove PCR and sequencing errors. CDR3 sequences were aligned to IMGT reference sequences to assign V, D and J gene segments. Each retained sequence needed at least a six-nucleotide match to both a V gene segment and a J gene segment. Rearrangements were classified as productive when the CDR3 lacked stop codons and remained in frame with V and J, and all other rearrangements were classified as non-productive. CDR3 was defined according to IMGT convention as the region running from the second conserved V-encoded cysteine to the conserved J-encoded phenylalanine. Sequences without an unambiguous match to a single V gene segment were excluded from the earlier analysis of about 640 of the donors. In an earlier analysis of several hundred of the donors, V segments were called functional above 56.7% productive rearrangements and were called segregating when the between-donor standard deviation exceeded 5%. A statistical classification framework was built for diagnosing cytomegalovirus status from the catalog of TCR beta chain sequences. In a later analysis, TCR nucleotide sequences were compared against IMGT/GENE-DB human TR gene sequences so that V and J genes could be assigned. The TCRdist pipeline was used in a later analysis to assign CDR3 sequences and most-parsimonious VDJ recombination scenarios. In a later analysis, each TCR beta chain was defined by its CDR3 amino acid sequence together with its V-gene family, and reads lacking a unique V-gene family were excluded. In a later analysis, approximately 640 highly shared, low-generation-probability nucleotide sequences were removed to address suspected cross-contamination and a sequencing artifact. In a later analysis, a clonal expansion index for each public chain was calculated from normalized within-repertoire ranks of inferred template counts. A later analysis computed generation probabilities with a VDJ recombination model fitted to out-of-frame rearrangements, and checked the results against IGoR. In a later analysis, TCR-TCR, TCR-HLA and TCR-CMV co-occurrence was scored with hypergeometric tests, and a repertoire-size bias correction was applied to TCR pairs. A later analysis estimated false discovery rates by permuting HLA or CMV assignments 20 times. In a later analysis, co-occurring TCRs were grouped using DBSCAN, and TCRdist sequence similarity was added for clustering within HLA-allele-positive subsets. Repertoires with fewer than 30,000 or more than 120,000 public chains were left out of co-occurrence clustering, as were five repertoires with anomalous nucleotide sharing. As stored in TCRdb, this immuneACCESS dataset retains in-frame rearrangements with V and J assigned. A fraction of the clones does not appear; measured against another copy, unresolved V genes explain less than half of the discrepancy, and the remainder lacks a known reason. The DNA gave D and trimming, while V, J and clone size come from that table. The table for this sample lists over 150,000 clones; about 80% of them were counted only once. Around 4.3% of the sample is held by the ten biggest clonotypes.

The CDR3 runs 15 amino acids, cysteine and phenylalanine included. Only the CDR3 portion is preserved as DNA: 45 bases, with reading frame beginning at the first base. The germline V gene (reference sequence) supplies CDR1 SGHNT and CDR2 YYREEE. From V the trimming removes 0 bases and from J it removes 6 bases, while the gene matches leave 7 bases of the junction unaccounted for. In total, roughly 670 healthy bone marrow donors made up the cohort. At the time of sampling, every cohort member was nominally healthy, though immune exposures that went unrecorded were likely present. The donor was CMV seronegative and belonged to the group of under 400 seronegative cohort members. A peripheral blood sample was collected from each donor, and TCR beta sequencing was performed on peripheral blood mononuclear cells. The Qiagen DNeasy Blood Extraction Kit was used to extract genomic DNA from the blood cell samples.

Recombination connected TRBV5-4 to TRBJ1-2; 8 central bases correspond to TRBD1. This TCR derives from a man younger than 40 in good health and CMV-seronegative. Sequenced sample: PBMCs. The CDR3 reads CASSLADRVTNGYTF. The DNA sequence reads TGTGCCAGCAGCTTGGCGGACAGGGTAACCAATGGCTACACCTTC.